These 21 T cell receptor beta chains were sequenced from one sample in a study of T cells in Graves' hyperthyroidism and ophthalmopathy. Regions amplified from RNA transcripts were the TCR beta CDR3 regions. HTBI primers were the set used in a first-round RT-PCR of the TCR CDR3. TCRdb recomputed calls from the multiplex PCR reads with MiXCR, one row per CDR3 protein. Among some 490,000 distinct CDR3 sequences, roughly 16% were seen once, and the ten largest hold 25% to 30%. Sample: blood. The receptors originated from a woman in her 30s with Graves' ophthalmopathy.

The chain combines TRBV7-9 with TRBJ1-2; no clear D gene. V was trimmed by 5 bases and J by 2 bases, leaving 18 bases between them. From germline, CDR1 is SEHNR and CDR2 FQNEAQ (reference sequence). The CDR3 is 16 residues long. CDR3 residues: CASSHPLSAPNYGYTF. The CDR3 DNA reads as TGTGCCAGCAGCCACCCTCTTTCGGCCCCAAACTATGGCTACACCTTC.

This clonotype was detected a few times. The chain uses TRBV28 and TRBJ2-1; D is uncertain. Germline V CDR1 and CDR2: MDHEN, SYDVKM. The CDR3 consists of 14 residues. The V end lost 6 bases, the J end lost 12 bases, and 21 bases lay between the germline ends. In DNA, the CDR3 is TGTGCCAGCAGCTCTCTAGGAGCCCGGCATGCGCAGTTCTTC. Translating it yields CASSSLGARHAQFF.

This clonotype was seen many times. The chain employs TRBV2 and TRBJ2-7, with D perhaps being TRBD1 or TRBD2 (6 bases each). CDR3 size: 13 residues. Germline CDR1 and CDR2: SNHLY and FYNNEI. V shed 8 bases and J shed 7 bases, with 18 bases lying between them. The CDR3 sequence: CASGLITGWEQYF. The CDR3 DNA reads TGTGCCAGCGGACTAATTACAGGGTGGGAGCAGTACTTC.

This clonotype was seen ten or more times. The chain employs TRBV5-8 and TRBJ2-2; 7 bases line up with TRBD2. Trimming cost V 6 bases and J 5 bases; bases outside gene matches: 4. The germline V gene encodes CDR1 SGHTS and CDR2 YDEGEE. The CDR3 runs to 13 residues. The CDR3, as DNA: TGTGCCAGCAACCCCGGGGGGACCGGGGAGCTGTTTTTT. Encoded protein: CASNPGGTGELFF.

As concerns this clonotype: The junction shows a germline mismatch at one end, possibly a read error. This chain uses TRBV5-1 with TRBJ2-5; 10 bases match TRBD1. The germline V gene encodes CDR1 SGHRS and CDR2 YFSETQ. The CDR3 runs 13 residues. The chain's CDR3 is CASSTDRGGTQYF. CDR3 in DNA: TGTGCCAGCAGCACGGACAGGGGGGGGACCCAGTACTTC. The whole variable domain, remainder taken from reference TRBV5-1 and TRBJ2-5, is KAGVTQTPRYLIKTRGQQVTLSCSPISGHRSVSWYQQTPGQGLQFLFEYFSETQRNKGNFPGRFSGRQFSNSRSEMNVSTLELGDSALYLCASSTDRGGTQYFGPGTRLLVL.

With regard to this clonotype: A much larger clone lies one base from this, so it may be a read error. J is TRBJ2-7 and V is TRBV11-2; D uncertain. The V end lost 4 bases, the J end lost 6 bases, and 13 bases lay between the germline ends. From germline, CDR1 is SGHAT and CDR2 FQNNGV. The CDR3 has 13 amino acids. The CDR3 loop is CASSSSNLTEQYF. CDR3 bases: TGTGCCAGCAGCTCCTCCAACCTGACCGAGCAGTACTTC.

This clonotype has just a few counts. V gene TRBV12-3 or TRBV12-4 combines with J gene TRBJ2-1, with 10 positions matching TRBD1. CDR3 length: 17 amino acids. V trimming: 6 bases; J trimming: 8 bases; junction bases outside the gene matches: 16. The CDR3 spells CASSVAPWGQGIDEQFF. CDR3 DNA: TGTGCCAGCAGCGTAGCCCCCTGGGGACAGGGGATCGATGAGCAGTTCTTC.

This clonotype was seen only a few times. The chain links TRBV9 to TRBJ2-1; D unclear. CDR3 size: 13 residues. Germline V gene data show CDR1 as SGDLS and CDR2 as YYNGEE. With 2 bases removed from V and 5 bases from J, the gap between germline ends came to 8 bases. The CDR3 loop reads CASSVRPHNEQFF. DNA of the CDR3: TGTGCCAGCAGCGTCCGTCCACACAATGAGCAGTTCTTC.

This clonotype showed up just a few times. The chain is built from TRBV5-4 and TRBJ2-7; no reliable D call. V shed 1 base and J shed 4 bases, with 9 bases lying between them. Germline-derived CDR1 and CDR2 are SGHNT and YYREEE (reference sequence). The CDR3 loop spans 13 amino acids. CDR3 protein: CASSLFGAYEQYF. In DNA, the CDR3 is TGTGCCAGCAGCTTGTTTGGTGCTTACGAGCAGTACTTC.

About this clonotype: The junction shows a germline mismatch at one end, possibly a read error. The J gene is TRBJ2-1, the V gene TRBV14; D is undetermined. The CDR3 loop spans 16 amino acids. The germline gives CDR1 SGHDN, CDR2 FVKESK. The chain's CDR3 is CASSRWSTSSYNGQFF. Written as DNA, the CDR3 is TGTGCCAGCAGCCGATGGAGTACCTCCTCCTACAATGGGCAGTTCTTC.

This sequence joins TRBV15 and TRBJ2-3; 7 bases agree with TRBD2. The germline V gene has CDR1 LNHNV and CDR2 YYDKDF (reference sequence). CDR3 length: 14 residues. J lost 5 bases, V lost 3 bases, and 5 bases had no gene match. The CDR3 here is CATSRGGSVDTQYF. DNA for the CDR3: TGTGCCACCAGCAGGGGAGGGAGTGTAGATACGCAGTATTTT.

This chain connects TRBV10-1 to TRBJ1-5; no clear D gene. The V gene lost 0 bases and the J gene lost 5 bases, with 8 bases spanning the gap. The CDR3 is made up of 14 amino acids. Germline V lookup: CDR1 WNHNN, CDR2 SYGVQD (reference sequence). CDR3 DNA: TGCGCCAGCAGTGAGTCGATATCGGATCAGCCCCAGCATTTT. Its translation: CASSESISDQPQHF.

This clonotype was detected a few times. The DNA of the CDR3 is TGCGCCAGCAGCCAAGATCTGACGACGGGGACCGGGGAGCTGTTTTTT. This gives the protein CASSQDLTTGTGELFF. This chain links TRBV4-3 with TRBJ2-2, with TRBD2 as a possible D gene (5 bases). Germline CDR1 is LGHNA and CDR2 is YSLEER. This CDR3 is 16 amino acids long. Trimming cost V 0 bases and J 5 bases, with 13 bases left between them.

This clonotype appeared a few times. The chain joins TRBV12-3 or TRBV12-4 to TRBJ1-5; no reliable D call. The CDR3 is 12 amino acids. V was shortened by 8 bases and J by 2 bases, with 7 bases between the two germline ends. The CDR3 DNA follows: TGTGCCAGCGGGGATCGCAATCAGCCCCAGCATTTT. Its protein is CASGDRNQPQHF.

This clonotype was seen only a few times. CDR3 sequence (DNA): TGCAGCGTTGAAGAGGTAGAACTCCGAAGGGGTGATGAGCAGTTCTTC. Residues: CSVEEVELRRGDEQFF. The J gene is TRBJ2-1, the V gene TRBV29-1; the D gene is possibly TRBD1 (5 bases). The CDR3 has 16 amino acids. Trimming took off 0 bases at V and 8 bases at J, with 20 bases between the two ends. Looked up from germline, CDR1 is SQVTM and CDR2 is ANQGSEA.

This clonotype occurred many times. The chain links TRBV28 to TRBJ1-5; no firm D call. CDR1 and CDR2 (germline): MDHEN, SYDVKM. V was cut by 4 bases and J by 10 bases, with 11 bases left in between. The CDR3 runs to 12 residues. In DNA form, the CDR3 reads TGTGCCAGCAGTTCCCGGGGATTACCCCAGCATTTT. Translated, it gives CASSSRGLPQHF.

The chain has TRBV20-1 and TRBJ2-1, with TRBD2 matching over 12 bases. There are 17 residues in the CDR3. The junction had 9 bases not matched to a gene; V was cut back by 0 bases and J by 6 bases. Germline lookup yields CDR1 DFQATT and CDR2 SNEGSKA (reference sequence). CDR3 sequence (DNA): TGCAGTGCTAGAGATTTGGTGGCTAGCGGGAGGGCCAATGAGCAGTTCTTC. Translated, it gives CSARDLVASGRANEQFF.

The rearrangement uses TRBV7-2 and TRBJ2-3, with 8 bases that match TRBD2. Germline V lookup: CDR1 SGHTA, CDR2 FQGNSA. The CDR3 totals 15 residues. The junction had 7 bases not matched to a gene; V was cut back by 5 bases and J by 3 bases. The CDR3 protein is CASSATSALTDTQYF. CDR3 in DNA: TGTGCCAGCAGCGCGACTAGCGCTTTAACAGATACGCAGTATTTT. Filled out from reference TRBV7-2 and TRBJ2-3, the complete variable domain reads GAGVSQSPSNKVTEKGKDVELRCDPISGHTALYWYRQSLGQGLEFLIYFQGNSAPDKSGLPSDRFSAERTGGSVSTLTIQRTQQEDSAVYLCASSATSALTDTQYFGPGTRLTVL.

This clonotype has only a few counts. The chain has TRBV11-2 and TRBJ2-2; D is possibly TRBD1 (5 bases). The CDR3 spans 18 residues. V was clipped by 2 bases and J by 0 bases, with 16 bases between them. Germline V gene lookup returns CDR1 SGHAT and CDR2 FQNNGV. CDR3 residues: CASSLRVSWGPNTGELFF. CDR3 coding DNA: TGTGCCAGCAGCTTACGGGTTTCCTGGGGCCCGAACACCGGGGAGCTGTTTTTT.

Remarks on this clonotype: Possible read error: a much larger clone is one base away. The chain recombines TRBV12-3 or TRBV12-4 with TRBJ1-5; no clear D gene. V shed 7 bases and J shed 0 bases, with 13 bases lying between them. The CDR3 extends over 15 amino acids. The CDR3 loop is CASTAAGNSNQPQHF. The CDR3 region has the DNA TGTGCCAGCACCGCCGCAGGAAATAGCAATCAGCCCCAGCATTTT.

This clonotype came up a few times. This sequence joins TRBV5-1 and TRBJ1-1; maybe TRBD1 (6 bases). The length of the CDR3 is 14 residues. Deletions cut 0 bases from V and 5 bases from J, with 11 bases between. In germline, CDR1 is SGHRS, CDR2 YFSETQ. CDR3 nucleotide sequence: TGCGCCAGCAGCTTGGCGACAGGCTTTACTGAAGCTTTCTTT. Translation gives CASSLATGFTEAFF.